This T cell receptor beta chain was retrieved from a study of pediatric ulcerative colitis. The assay was immunoSEQ multiplex PCR, and TCRdb's table has in-frame clones only and misses some. This sample yields around 37,000 clones, of which 65% to 85% are seen a single time; around 7.8% belongs to the top ten. The rectum was sampled with one to two pinch biopsies at colonoscopy. Germline V gene sequence: CDR1 SGHNT, CDR2 YENEEA. CDR3 length: 13 amino acids. V was shortened by 4 bases and J by 4 bases, with 10 bases between the two germline ends. The clonotype was recovered from a boy younger than 18 with severe ulcerative colitis. The V call is TRBV11-3, the J call TRBJ2-5, with D unresolved. What was sequenced was gut tissue. The CDR3 region is CASSSRWGETQYF. The CDR3 DNA is TGTGCCAGCAGCTCTCGGTGGGGAGAGACCCAGTACTTC.